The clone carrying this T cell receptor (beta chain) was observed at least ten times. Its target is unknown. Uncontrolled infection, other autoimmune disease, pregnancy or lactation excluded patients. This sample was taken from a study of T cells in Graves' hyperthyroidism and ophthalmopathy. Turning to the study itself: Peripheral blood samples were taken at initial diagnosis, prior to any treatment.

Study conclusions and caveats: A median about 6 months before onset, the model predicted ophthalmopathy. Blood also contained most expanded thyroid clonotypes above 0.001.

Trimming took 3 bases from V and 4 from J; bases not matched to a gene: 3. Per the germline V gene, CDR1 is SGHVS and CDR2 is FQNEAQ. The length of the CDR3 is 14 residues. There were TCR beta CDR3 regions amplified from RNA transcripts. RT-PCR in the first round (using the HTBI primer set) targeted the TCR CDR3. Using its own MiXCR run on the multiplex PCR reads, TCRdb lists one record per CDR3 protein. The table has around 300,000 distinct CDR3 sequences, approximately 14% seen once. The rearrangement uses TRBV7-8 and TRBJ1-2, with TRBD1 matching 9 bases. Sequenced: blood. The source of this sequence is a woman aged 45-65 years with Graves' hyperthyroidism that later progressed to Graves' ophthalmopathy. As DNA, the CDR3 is TGTGCCAGCAGCTTCGGGACAGGGCCCTATGGCTACACCTTC. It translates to CASSFGTGPYGYTF.